This TCR beta chain was captured in a study of cytomegalovirus exposure and HLA in healthy donors. Findings and caveats of the study: In a later analysis, productive TCRs from donors in an Asian-associated ancestry cluster reportedly carried fewer N-insertions than the cohort mean. In vitro data verified a few CMV-associated chains as specific for CMV antigens. Across all donors, roughly uniform sequencing depth was an assumption of the presence/absence analyses.

As for this clone: The target antigen is unknown.

Both 60 Vbeta primers and 13 Jbeta primers went into the PCR. Data came from immunoSEQ multiplex PCR; TCRdb stores just in-frame clones and leaves some out. The table lists some 95,000 clones, over 75% of them singletons, with 7.3% in the top ten. Per the germline V gene, CDR1 is SEHNR and CDR2 is FQNEAQ (reference sequence). Trimming removed 5 bases from V and 2 bases from J, with 22 bases in between. The CDR3 loop spans 17 amino acids. The sequence was collected from a man aged 30 to 45 in good health and CMV-seronegative. Sequencing was carried out using PBMCs. This rearrangement joins TRBV7-9 to TRBJ2-7; D might be TRBD1 (6 bases). CDR3 sequence: CASSTLQGEVDTYEQYF. The DNA for the CDR3 is TGTGCCAGCAGCACCTTACAGGGTGAGGTCGATACCTACGAGCAGTACTTC.